This T cell receptor beta chain is from a study of response to subunit inactivated influenza vaccine. This clonotype was seen only a few times. Antigen specificity is unknown. Study results and limitations: Only a handful of new T cells, the authors suggested, are recruited with each seasonal influenza vaccination.

Per the germline V gene, CDR1 is SGHTA and CDR2 is FQGTGA. This CDR3 has 17 amino acids. The V gene end was trimmed by 2 bases and the J gene end by 0 bases; junction bases not matched to a gene: 3. TCRdb used MiXCR to reprocess the RT-PCR reads, holding one entry per CDR3 protein. The table records 750,000 to 850,000 distinct CDR3 sequences, under 20% of them present only once. The receptor comes from a man aged 45-65 years who received an inactivated influenza vaccine. The chain recombines TRBV7-3 with TRBJ2-1; 11 bases fit TRBD2. The source material was PBMCs from blood, sampled 5 to 6 days after vaccination. The CDR3 spells CASSLLGLAGSYNEQFF. CDR3 sequence (DNA): TGTGCCAGCAGCTTACTCGGACTAGCGGGCTCCTACAATGAGCAGTTCTTC.